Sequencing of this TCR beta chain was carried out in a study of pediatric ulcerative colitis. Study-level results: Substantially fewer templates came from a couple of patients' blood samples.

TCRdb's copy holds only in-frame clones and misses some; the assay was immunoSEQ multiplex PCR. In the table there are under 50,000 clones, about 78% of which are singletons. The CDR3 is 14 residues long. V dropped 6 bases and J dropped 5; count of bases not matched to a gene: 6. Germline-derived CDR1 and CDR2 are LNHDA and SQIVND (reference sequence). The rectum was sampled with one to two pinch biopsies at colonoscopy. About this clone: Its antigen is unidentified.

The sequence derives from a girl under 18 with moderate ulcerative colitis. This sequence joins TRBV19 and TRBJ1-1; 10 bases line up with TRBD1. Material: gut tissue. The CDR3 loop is CASRTGQGGTEAFF. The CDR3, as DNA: TGTGCCAGTAGGACTGGACAGGGGGGGACTGAAGCTTTCTTT.